This TCR beta chain came from a study of sequential checkpoint blockade in melanoma (dated by TCRdb to the late 2010s). Notes on the research overall: In a 1:1 randomization, patients received either first-line nivolumab then ipilimumab (arm A) or ipilimumab then nivolumab (arm B). Maintenance nivolumab came after both trial sequences. Broader findings and caveats from the paper: The response-prediction model combining TCR metrics and mutation burden needs validation in larger, independent patient cohorts.

Remarks on this clone: Its antigen target is currently unknown. No base quality information exists; no much larger clone differs at one position.

What the treatment or condition label conveys for this sample: randomized to nivolumab then ipilimumab (arm A) or the reverse (arm B). No trial patient had received prior DNA-damaging chemotherapy. A FACS Aria II flow cytometer was used to sort live CD3+CD8+ cells that were negative for CD19 and CD56 from thawed PBMCs. CheckMate 064, a randomized, open-label phase II trial of sequential checkpoint blockade, was the source of the samples, all of which came from patients with melanoma. Peripheral blood mononuclear cells were collected by leukapheresis, purified using Ficoll-Paque, and frozen in human serum containing roughly 9.1% DMSO. Immediately after sorting, the purity of sorted blood CD3+CD8+ cells was verified to be >98%, after which DNA was extracted. The immunoSEQ Assay was used to immunosequence TCRbeta CDR3 regions from genomic DNA. Before high-throughput sequencing, the genomic DNA was amplified using bias-controlled multiplex PCR. The authors' analysis ran thus. To quantify the absolute abundance of each unique TCRbeta CDR3 region, the sequences were collapsed and filtered. Clonality was defined as 1 minus Pielou's evenness and was calculated using productive rearrangements only. A previously published method was used to identify clones with significantly greater frequencies in on-treatment samples than in baseline samples. As stored in TCRdb, this immuneACCESS dataset retains in-frame rearrangements with V and J assigned. A fraction of the clones does not appear; measured against another copy, unresolved V genes explain less than half of the discrepancy, and the remainder lacks a known reason. V, J and clone size are those of that table, while D and trimming were read from the DNA. The sample contains around 16,000 clones, 85% to 95% of them found a single time. Roughly 24% of the sample is in the top ten clones.

The CDR3 runs 13 amino acids, cysteine and phenylalanine included. Of the read, only the CDR3 DNA is kept; its 39 bases are in frame from base 1. Here the chain combines TRBV21-1 and TRBJ1-1; the D call TRBD1 from the table was never checked on the DNA. TRBV21-1 is deemed a pseudogene. The receptor comes from a human donor with melanoma. The material sequenced was CD8+ T cells sorted from blood (inferred from file names), taken from a patient given nivolumab and ipilimumab in sequence. The nucleotides read TGTGCCAGCAGGGACAGGGGGAACACTGAAGCTTTCTTT. Its translation is CASRDRGNTEAFF.